In its sample, the clone carrying this TCR beta chain was seen a few times. TCRdb recomputed calls from the reads with MiXCR, one row per CDR3 protein. In the table there are 160,000 or so distinct CDR3 sequences, approximately 17% of which are singletons. The CDR3 consists of 15 residues. Trimming took 5 bases from V and 1 from J; bases not matched to a gene: 6. Germline CDR1 is LNHDA and CDR2 is SQIVND (reference sequence). This record belongs to a study of T cell repertoires in cytomegalovirus infection. Source material: CD8+ T cells from PBMCs. This chain connects TRBV19 to TRBJ2-7, with 9 bases matching TRBD2. The source of this sequence is a human donor in good health (CMV status not recorded). Some clones in this sample may be carry-over from other donors' samples. The CDR3 spells CASSEVAGESYEQYF. Here the CDR3 DNA reads TGTGCCAGTAGTGAGGTAGCGGGGGAATCCTACGAGCAGTACTTC.